This TCR beta chain was found in a study of shared clonotypes between healthy human individuals. This was a deep-level run. As processed by the authors: Filtering differed since immunoSEQ provided only junctions, with no quality scores. Using immunoSEQ multiplex PCR, the repertoire was profiled, and TCRdb retains in-frame clones only, with some absent. Clonal size and the V and J genes are those of that table, whereas D and trimming came from the DNA. The sample holds fewer than 550,000 clones, about three quarters seen once. The table lists this clone with a few counts. CDR3 length: 15 residues. From germline, CDR1 is GTSNPN and CDR2 SVGIG (reference sequence). V was clipped by 4 bases and J by 4 bases; unmatched bases: 6.

The origin of this receptor is a woman aged 40 to 50 in good health. Some clones in this sample may be carry-over from other donors' samples. The V and J genes are TRBV30 and TRBJ2-2, with 10 bases that match TRBD2. Sequencing was performed on PBMCs. The chain's CDR3 is CAWNPSGSITGELFF. CDR3 DNA sequence: TGTGCCTGGAATCCTAGCGGGAGTATCACCGGGGAGCTGTTTTTT.